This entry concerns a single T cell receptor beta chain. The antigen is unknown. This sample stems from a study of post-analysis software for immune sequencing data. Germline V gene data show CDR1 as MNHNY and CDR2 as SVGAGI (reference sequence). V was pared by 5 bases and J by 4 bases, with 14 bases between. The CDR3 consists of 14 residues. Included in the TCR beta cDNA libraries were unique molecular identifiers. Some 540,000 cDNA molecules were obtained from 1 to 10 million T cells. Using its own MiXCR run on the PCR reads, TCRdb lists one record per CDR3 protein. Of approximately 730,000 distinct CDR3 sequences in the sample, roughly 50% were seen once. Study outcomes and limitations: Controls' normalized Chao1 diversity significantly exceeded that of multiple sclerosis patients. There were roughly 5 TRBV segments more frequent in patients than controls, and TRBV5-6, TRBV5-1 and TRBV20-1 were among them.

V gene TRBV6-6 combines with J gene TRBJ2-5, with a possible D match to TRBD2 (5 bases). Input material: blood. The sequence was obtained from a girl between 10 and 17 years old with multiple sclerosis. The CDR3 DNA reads TGTGCCAGCAGTGGACGACCCGGAGGAGAGACCCAGTACTTC. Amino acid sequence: CASSGRPGGETQYF.